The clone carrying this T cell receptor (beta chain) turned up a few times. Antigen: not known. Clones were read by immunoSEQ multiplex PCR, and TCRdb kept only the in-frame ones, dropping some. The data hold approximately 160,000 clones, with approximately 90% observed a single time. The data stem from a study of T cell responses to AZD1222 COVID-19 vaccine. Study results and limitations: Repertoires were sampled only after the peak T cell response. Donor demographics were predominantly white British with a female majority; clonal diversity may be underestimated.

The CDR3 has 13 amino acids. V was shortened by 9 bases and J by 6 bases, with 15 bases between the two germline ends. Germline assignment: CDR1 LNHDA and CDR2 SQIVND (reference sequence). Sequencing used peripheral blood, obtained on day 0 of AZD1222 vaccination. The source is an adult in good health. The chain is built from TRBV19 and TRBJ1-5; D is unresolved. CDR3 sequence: CASRLAGLQPQHF. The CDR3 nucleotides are TGTGCCAGCAGGTTGGCGGGTCTTCAGCCCCAGCATTTT.